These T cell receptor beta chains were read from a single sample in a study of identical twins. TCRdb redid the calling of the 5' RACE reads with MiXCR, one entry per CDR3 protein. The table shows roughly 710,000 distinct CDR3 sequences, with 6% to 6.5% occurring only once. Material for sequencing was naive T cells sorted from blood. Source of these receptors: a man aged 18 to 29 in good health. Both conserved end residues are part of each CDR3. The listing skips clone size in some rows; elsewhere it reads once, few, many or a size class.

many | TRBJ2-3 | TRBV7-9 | CASSRPGQGSTDTQYF
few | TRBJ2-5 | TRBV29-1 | CSGQYQETQYF
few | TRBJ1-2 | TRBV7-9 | CASSLAGDNYGYTF
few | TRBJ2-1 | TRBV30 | CAWNPSGYNEQFF
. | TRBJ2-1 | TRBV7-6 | CASSLNRAQSSYNEQFF
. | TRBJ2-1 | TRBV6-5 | CASRGLAGGQFF
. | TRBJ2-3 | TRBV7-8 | CASSVRDRGTDTQYF
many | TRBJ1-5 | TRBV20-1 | CSAALGEFRSGHQPQHF
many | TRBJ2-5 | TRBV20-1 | CSASGTGVETQYF
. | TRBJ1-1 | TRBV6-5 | CASSYLSGGYNEAFF
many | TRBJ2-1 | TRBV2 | CASLDAGLPSGEQFF
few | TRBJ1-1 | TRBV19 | CASSIELGTQQMNTEAFF
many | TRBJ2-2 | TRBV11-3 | CASSSTVRELFF
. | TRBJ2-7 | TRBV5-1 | CASSWGDRDEQYF
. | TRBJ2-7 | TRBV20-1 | CSARSFVDEQYF
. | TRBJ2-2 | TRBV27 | CASNLDGFSTGELFF
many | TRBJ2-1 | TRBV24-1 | CATSDVGLAGNNEQFF
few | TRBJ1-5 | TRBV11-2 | CASSPPGINQPQHF
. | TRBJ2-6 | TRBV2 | CASGRLGANVLTF
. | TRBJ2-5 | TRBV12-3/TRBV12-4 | CASTLGGRGTQETQYF
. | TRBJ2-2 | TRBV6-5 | CASSYSVAVANTGELFF
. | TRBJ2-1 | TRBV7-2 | CASSLGLGLGYNEQFF
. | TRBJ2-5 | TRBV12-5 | CASGLKETQYF
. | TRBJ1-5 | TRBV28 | CASTFHGSNQPQHF
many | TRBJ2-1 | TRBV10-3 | CATLAGTNYNEQFF
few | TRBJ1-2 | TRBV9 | CASSVDGSGGYTF
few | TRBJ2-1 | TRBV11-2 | CASTLRGNEQFF
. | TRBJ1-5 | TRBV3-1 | CASSHNSGGHQPQHF
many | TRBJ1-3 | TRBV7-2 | CASSFGDRGDTIYF
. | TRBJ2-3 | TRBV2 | CASRDSGTQYF
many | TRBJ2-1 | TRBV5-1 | CASSPASGLPYNEQFF
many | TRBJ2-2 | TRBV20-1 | CSARSLAGLTGELFF
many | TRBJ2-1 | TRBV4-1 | CASSLLELAGDNEQFF
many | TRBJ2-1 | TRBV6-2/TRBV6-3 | CASSWKYNEQFF
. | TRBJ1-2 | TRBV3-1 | CASSHQGQSNYGYTF
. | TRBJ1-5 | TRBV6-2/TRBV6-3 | CASSYGQGFGYNQPQHF
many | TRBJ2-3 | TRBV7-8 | CASSSWEGRGTDTQYF
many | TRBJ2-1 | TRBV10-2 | CASISGRNEQFF
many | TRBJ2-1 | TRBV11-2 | CASSLAGSDYNEQFF
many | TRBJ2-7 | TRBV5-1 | CASSPADLAGDYEQYF
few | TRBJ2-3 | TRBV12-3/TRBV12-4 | CANRDHWADTQYF
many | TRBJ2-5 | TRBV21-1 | CASSPTGGGRQETQYF
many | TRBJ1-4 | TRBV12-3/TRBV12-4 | CATRGGSMGKLFF
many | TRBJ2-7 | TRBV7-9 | CASSLGGPGYEQYF
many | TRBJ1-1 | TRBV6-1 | CASSPGVFGTEAFF
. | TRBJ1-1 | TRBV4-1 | CASSQREGRAEAFF
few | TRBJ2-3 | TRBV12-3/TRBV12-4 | CASSLIRGKDTQYF